Below are 27 T cell receptor beta chains sequenced from a single sample in a study of T cells in women clearing cervical HPV infection. Generated by immunoSEQ multiplex PCR, the TCRdb table keeps only in-frame clones and is missing some. Recorded for this sample: tens of thousands of clones. The sequenced material came from blood buffy coat. All receptors derive from a woman between 18 and 75 years old with a cervical HPV16 infection that either progressed to CIN3+ or cleared (not recorded which).

A word on this clone: The sequenced fragment ends 3 residues before the CDR3 boundary, so the rest is inferred from the germline J gene. The chain links TRBV7-6 to TRBJ2-7; TRBD1 matches at 11 bases. The germline V gene encodes CDR1 SGHVS and CDR2 FNYEAQ. This CDR3 is 15 amino acids long. With V trimmed by 0 bases and J by 5 bases, 3 bases remained unmatched. The CDR3 bases that were read are TGTGCCAGCAGCTTAGCGGGACAGGGGGGTCACGAG. This gives the protein CASSLAGQGGHE. The complete CDR3 protein is CASSLAGQGGHEQYF.

Concerning this clone itself: Read coverage stops 3 residues before the CDR3 terminus; the germline J gene supplies the remainder. The chain employs TRBV12-3 or TRBV12-4 and TRBJ2-5; TRBD1 matches 7 bases. Unmatched junction bases numbered 9, after V lost 2 bases and J lost 3 bases. CDR3 length equals 16 residues. The DNA read from the CDR3 is TGTGCCAGCAGTTTACAGACAGGGTTAGGGAAAGAGACC. Its protein is CASSLQTGLGKET. In full, the CDR3 reads CASSLQTGLGKETQYF.

For this clone: With the read ending 3 residues before the CDR3 end, the germline J gene is used to fill in that end. The chain carries TRBV7-9 and TRBJ1-1; 8 positions agree with TRBD1. Germline V gene sequence: CDR1 SEHNR, CDR2 FQNEAQ (reference sequence). The V segment lost 6 bases and the J segment 2 bases; nucleotides outside the gene matches: 5. The CDR3 has 14 residues. CDR3 bases read: TGTGCCAGCAGGTCGACAGGGGCTAACACTGAA. Translated: CASRSTGANTE. Given in full, the CDR3 is CASRSTGANTEAFF.

Partial CDR3 DNA: TGTGCCAGCAGTGATCCCCAGGTGGGCGAG. It translates to CASSDPQVGE. The entire CDR3 is CASSDPQVGEQYF. The genes are TRBV2 and TRBJ2-7; D gene unclear. The read ends 3 residues before the CDR3 terminus; that terminus is restored from the germline J gene. The length of the CDR3 is 13 residues. V lost 3 bases, J lost 6 bases, and 12 bases lay in between. Per the germline V gene, CDR1 is SNHLY and CDR2 is FYNNEI. Full variable domain (rest looked up from reference TRBV2 and TRBJ2-7): EPEVTQTPSHQVTQMGQEVILRCVPISNHLYFYWYRQILGQKVEFLVSFYNNEISEKSEIFDDQFSVERPDGSNFTLKIRSTKLEDSAMYFCASSDPQVGEQYFGPGTRLTVT.

This clone is labeled medium-sized based on frequency. The read ends 3 residues before the CDR3 terminus; that terminus is restored from the germline J gene. The V gene is TRBV7-9, the J gene TRBJ2-3; D gene unclear. CDR1 is SEHNR and CDR2 is FQNEAQ in the germline V gene (reference sequence). V lost 4 bases to trimming and J lost 8 bases, with 10 bases between them. This CDR3 comprises 12 residues. CDR3 amino acids: CASSSTLGTQYF. The sequenced part of the CDR3 DNA is TGTGCCAGCAGCTCCACCCTAGGTACG. Looking up the rest from reference TRBV7-9 and TRBJ2-3 gives the full variable domain: DTGVSQNPRHKITKRGQNVTFRCDPISEHNRLYWYRQTLGQGPEFLTYFQNEAQLEKSRLLSDRFSAERPKGSFSTLEIQRTEQGDSAMYLCASSSTLGTQYFGPGTRLTVL.

Turning to this clone: The missing CDR3 end, 3 residues past where the read stops, is filled in from the germline J gene. This chain connects TRBV28 to TRBJ2-1; perhaps TRBD1 as D (6 bases). The CDR3 has 15 residues. Germline loops: CDR1 MDHEN, CDR2 SYDVKM. Trimming left V 4 bases short and J 8 bases short, with 18 bases between. The CDR3 sequence: CASSWAMGAGDEQFF. Incomplete CDR3 DNA: TGTGCCAGCAGTTGGGCGATGGGGGCTGGTGATGAG.

A word on this clone: The read ends 3 residues early relative to the CDR3; the germline J gene fills the gap. The chain has TRBV7-6 and TRBJ2-3; 8 bases are shared with TRBD1. Germline V CDR1 and CDR2: SGHVS, FNYEAQ. The CDR3 totals 14 residues. CDR3 region: CASSRQGWQETQYF. The sequenced part of the CDR3 DNA is TGTGCCAGCAGCCGACAGGGGTGGCAAGAGACG.

A word on this clone: The read stops 3 residues short of the end of the CDR3; the missing end is completed from the germline J gene. The chain couples TRBV7-9 to TRBJ2-2; a possible D gene is TRBD1 (5 bases). Germline V gene sequence: CDR1 SEHNR, CDR2 FQNEAQ (reference sequence). Trimming removed 5 bases from V and 5 bases from J, with 12 bases in between. This CDR3 is built from 14 residues. The sequenced CDR3 bases are TGTGCCAGCAGCCTTATAGGGGTAACCGGGGAG. This gives the protein CASSLIGVTGE. The complete CDR3 protein is CASSLIGVTGELFF.

Concerning this clone: The DNA ends 3 residues before the CDR3 does, and the rest of the CDR3 is filled in from the germline J gene. V gene TRBV18 combines with J gene TRBJ2-7, with D maybe TRBD1 (6 bases). Germline V gene lookup returns CDR1 KGHSH and CDR2 LQKENI. The length of the CDR3 is 14 residues. V lost 0 bases and J lost 3, with 9 bases in between. The CDR3 region is CASSPPPRGYEQYF. The covered CDR3 bases are TGTGCCAGCTCACCACCGCCCAGGGGCTACGAG.

To note about this clone: The read gets to within 3 residues of the CDR3 end, and the germline J gene fills in the rest. V gene TRBV5-6 combines with J gene TRBJ2-7; D is perhaps TRBD2 (6 bases). CDR1 and CDR2 (germline): SGHDT, YYEEEE. CDR3 length: 14 amino acids. Trimming shortened V by 5 bases and J by 3 bases, and 15 bases separated the two germline ends. The CDR3 loop reads CASSLGTVGYEQYF. CDR3 DNA (partial): TGTGCCAGCAGTCTCGGGACTGTCGGCTACGAG.

The CDR3 is CASSSRTGGREKLFF. CDR3 DNA (partial): TGTGCCAGCAGCTCCAGGACAGGGGGCCGGGAAAAA. V and J are TRBV7-2 and TRBJ1-4, with 11 bases identical to TRBD1. Coverage ceases 3 residues before the CDR3 finishes, and the germline J gene fills in the end. The CDR3 covers 15 residues. V shed 4 bases, J shed 8 bases, and the junction held 6 bases outside the gene matches. Germline CDR1 is SGHTA and CDR2 is FQGNSA.

About this clone: The read falls 3 residues short of the CDR3 end, and the missing part is taken from the germline J gene. The chain links TRBV7-9 to TRBJ1-4; 11 nucleotides agree with TRBD1. Trimming removed 6 bases from V and 8 bases from J; junction bases left unmatched: 5. The CDR3 is 14 amino acids. Germline CDR1 is SEHNR and CDR2 is FQNEAQ (reference sequence). CDR3 residues: CASSGTGGREKLFF. The DNA read from the CDR3 is TGTGCCAGCAGTGGGACAGGGGGTCGGGAAAAA.

Concerning this clone: The read terminates 3 residues before the CDR3 end, so the remaining end is supplied by the germline J gene. V and J are TRBV2 and TRBJ2-7; TRBD1 agrees at 12 bases. Germline V lookup: CDR1 SNHLY, CDR2 FYNNEI. V trimming: 8 bases; J trimming: 6 bases; junction bases outside the gene matches: 11. The CDR3 covers 15 residues. This CDR3 is CASYGPGTGGLEQYF. The DNA read from the CDR3 is TGTGCCAGCTACGGGCCCGGGACAGGGGGCCTCGAG.

Comments on this clone: The read falls 3 residues short of the CDR3 end, and the missing part is taken from the germline J gene. The V call is TRBV19, the J call TRBJ1-2, with TRBD1 identical over 7 bases. The germline gives CDR1 LNHDA, CDR2 SQIVND (reference sequence). This CDR3 spans 14 amino acids. V gave up 5 bases and J gave up 5 bases; unmatched junction bases: 8. Incomplete CDR3 DNA: TGTGCCAGTAGTTTCGGACAGGCATATTATGGC. It translates to CASSFGQAYYG. The whole CDR3 sequence reads CASSFGQAYYGYTF. Using reference TRBV19 and TRBJ1-2 for the parts outside the CDR3, the full variable domain is DGGITQSPKYLFRKEGQNVTLSCEQNLNHDAMYWYRQDPGQGLRLIYYSQIVNDFQKGDIAEGYSVSREKKESFPLTVTSAQKNPTAFYLCASSFGQAYYGYTFGSGTRLTVV.

A remark on this clone: The DNA ends 3 residues before the CDR3 does, and the rest of the CDR3 is filled in from the germline J gene. This chain uses TRBV3-1 (or the pseudogene TRBV3-2) with TRBJ2-7; D is possibly TRBD2 (6 bases). This CDR3 has 17 amino acids. Between the trimmed V and J ends, which lost 0 bases and 2 bases, there was a span of 17 bases. Germline V CDR1 and CDR2: LGHDT, YNNKEL (reference sequence). The part of the CDR3 DNA that was read is TGTGCCAGCAGCCAAGATATTTGGGGACTTTCTACCTACGAG. It specifies CASSQDIWGLSTYE. The whole CDR3 protein is CASSQDIWGLSTYEQYF.

As to this clone: Read sequence stops 3 residues before the CDR3 end, and the germline J gene provides the missing end. The V gene is TRBV19, the J gene TRBJ1-4, with D possibly matching TRBD1 (5 bases). The germline V and J ends were trimmed by 3 bases and 4 bases, with 9 bases remaining between them. Germline V CDR1 and CDR2: LNHDA, SQIVND (reference sequence). The CDR3 contains 14 residues. CDR3 residues: CASSIGGGNEKLFF. CDR3 DNA (partial): TGTGCCAGTAGTATCGGGGGAGGTAATGAAAAA.

As concerns this clone: The read terminates 3 residues ahead of where the CDR3 ends, so the germline J gene completes it. The chain carries TRBV18 and TRBJ1-2; the D is unclear. Germline V gene lookup returns CDR1 KGHSH and CDR2 LQKENI. This CDR3 contains 12 residues. CDR3 loop: CASSVASYDYTF. The CDR3 DNA, read in part, is TGTGCCAGCTCAGTTGCTAGCTACGAC.

Turning to this clone: Coverage ceases 3 residues before the CDR3 finishes, and the germline J gene fills in the end. The chain is built from TRBV7-3 and TRBJ2-1, with 9 positions matching TRBD2. Germline V lookup: CDR1 SGHTA, CDR2 FQGTGA. V lost 2 bases, J lost 4 bases, and 12 bases stayed unmatched. The CDR3 runs to 18 residues. The chain's CDR3 is CASSLQGIGAGGYNEQFF. The part of the CDR3 DNA that was read is TGTGCCAGCAGCTTACAGGGTATAGGAGCGGGAGGATACAATGAG. The complete variable domain, with remaining parts taken from reference TRBV7-3 and TRBJ2-1, reads GAGVSQTPSNKVTEKGKYVELRCDPISGHTALYWYRQSLGQGPEFLIYFQGTGAADDSGLPNDRFFAVRPEGSVSTLKIQRTERGDSAVYLCASSLQGIGAGGYNEQFFGPGTRLTVL.

A word on this clone: The read ends 3 residues before the CDR3 terminus; that terminus is restored from the germline J gene. The chain employs TRBV7-2 and TRBJ2-3, with a weak D call TRBD2 (6 bases). Germline-derived CDR1 and CDR2 are SGHTA and FQGNSA. Trimming removed 7 bases at V and 6 bases at J, with 8 bases between. This CDR3 region has 11 residues. Partial CDR3 DNA: TGTGCCAGCAAGGCGGGGGATACG. Its protein product is CASKAGDT. Given in full, the CDR3 is CASKAGDTQYF.

For this clone: The read is 3 residues too short to cover the CDR3 end, so that end is filled in from the germline J gene. V gene TRBV16 combines with J gene TRBJ2-3; TRBD1 is a possible D gene (6 bases). CDR1 and CDR2 from the germline V gene are KGHSY and FQNENV. The length of the CDR3 is 16 residues. V lost 4 bases and J 0 bases, leaving 14 bases between the germline ends. The part of the CDR3 DNA that was read is TGTGCCAGCAGCCCCATTACAGGGACAAGCACAGATACG. Protein product: CASSPITGTSTDT. The full CDR3 protein reads CASSPITGTSTDTQYF.

About this clone: The CDR3 is cut off 3 residues early in the read; its end comes from the germline J gene. The rearrangement links TRBV30 to TRBJ2-1; D unclear. Germline CDR1 GTSNPN, CDR2 SVGIG (reference sequence). V shed 1 base and J shed 7 bases, with 5 bases lying between them. This CDR3 has 11 residues. The CDR3 sequence: CAWSELNEQFF. The sequenced CDR3 bases are TGTGCCTGGAGTGAGCTGAATGAG.

A word on this clone: The read terminates 3 residues ahead of where the CDR3 ends, so the germline J gene completes it. This chain uses TRBV19 with TRBJ2-3; 10 positions agree with TRBD2. The V segment lost 8 bases and the J segment 3 bases; nucleotides outside the gene matches: 8. The CDR3 has 15 residues. Germline-derived CDR1 and CDR2 are LNHDA and SQIVND (reference sequence). CDR3 amino acids: CASGVSGRFTDTQYF. Incomplete CDR3 DNA: TGTGCCAGTGGGGTTAGCGGGAGGTTTACAGATACG. Drawing the rest from reference TRBV19 and TRBJ2-3, the complete variable domain is DGGITQSPKYLFRKEGQNVTLSCEQNLNHDAMYWYRQDPGQGLRLIYYSQIVNDFQKGDIAEGYSVSREKKESFPLTVTSAQKNPTAFYLCASGVSGRFTDTQYFGPGTRLTVL.

As regards this clone: The CDR3 is cut off 3 residues early in the read; its end comes from the germline J gene. The V gene is TRBV5-6, the J gene TRBJ2-2, with D hard to call. Germline-derived CDR1 and CDR2 are SGHDT and YYEEEE. The CDR3 consists of 13 residues. CDR3 amino acids: CASSLEVNEKLFF. CDR3 DNA (partial): TGTGCCAGCAGCTTGGAGGTCAATGAAAAG.

Details on this clone: The read ends 3 residues shy of where the CDR3 ends; the end is completed using the germline J gene. The chain couples TRBV23-1 to TRBJ2-2; 9 nucleotides agree with TRBD1. TRBV23-1 carries the ORF label, with uncertain function. This CDR3 spans 15 amino acids. CDR3 amino acids: CATDRDRACDEKLFF. The CDR3 bases that were read are TGCGCCACGGACCGGGACAGGGCGTGTGATGAAAAG.

This clone is classed as medium-sized by frequency. The sequenced fragment ends 3 residues before the CDR3 boundary, so the rest is inferred from the germline J gene. The V and J genes are TRBV6-1 and TRBJ1-4; 8 positions agree with TRBD1. The V gene end was trimmed by 3 bases and the J gene end by 8 bases; junction bases not matched to a gene: 11. From germline, CDR1 is MNHNS and CDR2 SASEGT. The CDR3 extends over 16 amino acids. The CDR3 sequence: CASSDTPGGAKEKLFF. The covered CDR3 bases are TGTGCCAGCAGTGATACGCCAGGGGGCGCAAAGGAAAAA.

Regarding this clone: The read terminates 3 residues before the CDR3 end, so the remaining end is supplied by the germline J gene. The chain has TRBV20-1 and TRBJ2-2; 7 positions match TRBD1. CDR3 length equals 14 residues. V was pared by 1 base and J by 7 bases, with 6 bases of the junction left unmatched. CDR1 and CDR2 from the germline V gene are DFQATT and SNEGSKA (reference sequence). The DNA read from the CDR3 is TGCAGTGCTAGAGCCCTGACAGGGTTCGGGGAG. Amino acid sequence: CSARALTGFGE. The complete CDR3 sequence is CSARALTGFGELFF.

Of note for this clone: The read stops 3 residues short of the end of the CDR3; the missing end is completed from the germline J gene. The rearrangement links TRBV19 to TRBJ2-7; tentatively, D is TRBD1 (6 bases). CDR1 is LNHDA, CDR2 SQIVND, per germline (reference sequence). V shed 5 bases and J shed 2 bases, with 10 bases lying between them. The CDR3 runs 13 residues. The part of the CDR3 DNA that was read is TGTGCCAGTAGTTGGGACACCACCTACGAG. This encodes CASSWDTTYE. The whole CDR3 protein is CASSWDTTYEQYF.